This T cell receptor beta chain appears in the sequencing data of a study of blood T cell repertoires in COVID-19. Study background: Donors in the United States, Italy and Spain gave samples during acute or convalescent COVID-19. T cells, B-cell-depleted T cells, or PBMCs supplied cDNA or gDNA.

The CDR3 covers 12 residues. V dropped 10 bases and J dropped 7; count of bases not matched to a gene: 7. CDR1 is ENHRY and CDR2 is SYGVKD in the germline V gene. Per the study methods: Reference gene primer amplification gave nucleated cell count estimates. Sequenced by immunoSEQ multiplex PCR; TCRdb stores in-frame clones only, minus some. V, J and clone size are taken as reported in that table, and D and trimming were inferred from the DNA itself. The sample includes about 360,000 clones, 80% to 90% of them seen just once. The TCR was taken from a woman aged 55-75 years with COVID-19, enrolled during active disease. The V call is TRBV10-3, the J call TRBJ1-2, with TRBD1 matching over 9 bases. Sequenced input: peripheral blood. CDR3 nucleotide sequence: TGTGCCAACGGAAGACAGGGGGGTGGCTACACCTTC. As protein: CANGRQGGGYTF.